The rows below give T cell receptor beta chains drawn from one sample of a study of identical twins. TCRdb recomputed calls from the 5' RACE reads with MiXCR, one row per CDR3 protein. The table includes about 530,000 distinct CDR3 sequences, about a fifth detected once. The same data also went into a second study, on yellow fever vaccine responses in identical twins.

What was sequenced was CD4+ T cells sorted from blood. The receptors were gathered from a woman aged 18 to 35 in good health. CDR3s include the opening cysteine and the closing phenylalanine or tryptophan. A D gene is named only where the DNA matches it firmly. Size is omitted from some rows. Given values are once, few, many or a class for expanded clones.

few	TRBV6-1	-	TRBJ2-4	TGTGCCAGTTACCCTGTATGGGGATCGGACAAAAACATTCAGTACTTC	CASYPVWGSDKNIQYF
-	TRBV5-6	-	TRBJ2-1	TGTGCCAGCAGCGTGGGAGGACCCGACAATGAGCAGTTCTTC	CASSVGGPDNEQFF
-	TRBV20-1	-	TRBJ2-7	TGCAGTGCTAGAGGTTGGTCCAGCTCCTACGAGCAGTACTTC	CSARGWSSSYEQYF
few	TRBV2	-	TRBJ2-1	TGTGCCAGCAGTGATCGAGGCCCAACAACCTACAATGAGCAGTTCTTC	CASSDRGPTTYNEQFF
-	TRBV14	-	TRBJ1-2	TGTGCCAGCAGCCAAGGTCCAGGGGCAAGTGGCTACACCTTC	CASSQGPGASGYTF
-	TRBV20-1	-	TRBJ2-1	TGCAGTGCTGCTAGGGACACTCAGCAGTTCTTC	CSAARDTQQFF
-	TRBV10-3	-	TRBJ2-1	TGTGCCATCATGGACAGTAACTACAATGAGCAGTTCTTC	CAIMDSNYNEQFF
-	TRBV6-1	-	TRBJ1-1	TGTGCCAGCAGTGAATCGAGGCGACCGAACACTGAAGCTTTCTTT	CASSESRRPNTEAFF
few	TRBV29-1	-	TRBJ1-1	TGCAGCGGTGCCCCCTTCCAGGGCGTGAACACTGAAGCTTTCTTT	CSGAPFQGVNTEAFF
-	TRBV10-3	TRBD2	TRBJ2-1	TGTGCCATCAGTGACCCGACCGTAATAGCGGGATCATACAATGAGCAGTTCTTC	CAISDPTVIAGSYNEQFF
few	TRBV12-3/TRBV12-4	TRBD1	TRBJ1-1	TGTGCCAGCAGCCGCGACAGGGAAAACACTGAAGCTTTCTTT	CASSRDRENTEAFF
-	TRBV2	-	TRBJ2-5	TGTGCCAGCAGTGAGCGGTGGGTTGGGGGCAGGAAGACCCAGTACTTC	CASSERWVGGRKTQYF
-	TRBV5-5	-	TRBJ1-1	TGTGCCAGCAGCTTGGCCGTAGTGGGAAACACTGAAGCTTTCTTT	CASSLAVVGNTEAFF
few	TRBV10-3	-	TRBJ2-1	TGTGCCATCAGTGGTTTGGGGGCATCCTACAATGAGCAGTTCTTC	CAISGLGASYNEQFF
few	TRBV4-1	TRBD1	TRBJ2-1	TGCGCCAGCAGCCAGAGTACAGGGGGCTCTTCCCATGAGCAGTTCTTC	CASSQSTGGSSHEQFF
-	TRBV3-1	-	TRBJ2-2	TGTGCCAGCAGCCAAGAGGGAGGCAACGGGGAGCTGTTTTTT	CASSQEGGNGELFF
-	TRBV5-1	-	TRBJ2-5	TGCGCCAGCAGCTTGGCGGGGTACCAAGAGACCCAGTACTTC	CASSLAGYQETQYF
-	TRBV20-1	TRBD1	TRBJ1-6	TGCAGTGCTGGATTACCGACAGGGGGTAGTTCACCCCTCCACTTT	CSAGLPTGGSSPLHF
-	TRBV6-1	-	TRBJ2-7	TGTGCCAGCAGGCCGGGGGAAGCAGCCTACAAGCAGTACTTC	CASRPGEAAYKQYF
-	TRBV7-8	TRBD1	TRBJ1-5	TGTGCCAGCAGCTTACTGGGACAGAGCAATCAGCCCCAGCATTTT	CASSLLGQSNQPQHF
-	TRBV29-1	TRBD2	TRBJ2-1	TGCAGCGCCGGACTAGCGGGAGTGACGGAACAATACAATGAGCAGTTCTTC	CSAGLAGVTEQYNEQFF
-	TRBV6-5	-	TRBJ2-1	TGTGCCAGCAGTTACCTCGCTGCACGGAGCTCCTACAATGAGCAGTTCTTC	CASSYLAARSSYNEQFF
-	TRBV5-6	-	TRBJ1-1	TGTGCCAGCAGCAAGGTAGCCGAAGCTTTCTTT	CASSKVAEAFF
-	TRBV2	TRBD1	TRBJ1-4	TGTGCCAGCAAGGCGGAACAGGGGGGTGAAAAACTGTTTTTT	CASKAEQGGEKLFF
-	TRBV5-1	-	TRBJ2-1	TGCGCCAGCAGCTTGATCCGAGAGTCGGGGGAGCAGTTCTTC	CASSLIRESGEQFF
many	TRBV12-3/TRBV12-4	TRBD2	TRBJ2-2	TGTGCCAGCAGATCCAGCGGGAGGGCTCCCGGGGAGCTGTTTTTT	CASRSSGRAPGELFF
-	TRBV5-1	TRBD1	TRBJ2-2	TGCGCCAGCAGCTTGATAGGGGGCCGGTTGACCGGGGAGCTGTTTTTT	CASSLIGGRLTGELFF
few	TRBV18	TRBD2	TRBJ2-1	TGTGCCAGCTCACAGACTAGCGGGGTTTTTAATGAGCAGTTCTTC	CASSQTSGVFNEQFF
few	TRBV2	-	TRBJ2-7	TGTGCCAGCAGTGGGCTTTACGAGCAGTACTTC	CASSGLYEQYF
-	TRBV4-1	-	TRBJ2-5	TGCGCCAGCAGCCAGATATTATATGGTTTCCAAGAGACCCAGTACTTC	CASSQILYGFQETQYF
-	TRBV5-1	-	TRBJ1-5	TGCGCCAGCAGCTTGGGGCAGAACAATCAGCCCCAGCATTTT	CASSLGQNNQPQHF
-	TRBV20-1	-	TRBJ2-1	TGCAGTGCTAGCCTGACTATTCTAGGGGGGAATGAGCAGTTCTTC	CSASLTILGGNEQFF
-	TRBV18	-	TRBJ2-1	TGTGCCAGCTCACCAGGGTCCCAAAATGAGCAGTTCTTC	CASSPGSQNEQFF
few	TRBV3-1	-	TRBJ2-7	TGTGCCAGCAGCCAAGCTTCTAGGGGCAGTGGCTACGAGCAGTACTTC	CASSQASRGSGYEQYF
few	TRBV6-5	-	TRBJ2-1	TGTGCCAGCAGCCCTGGGGGGTATGAGCAGTTCTTC	CASSPGGYEQFF
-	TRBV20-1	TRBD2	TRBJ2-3	TGCTGTGCTAGAGCCCGACTAGCGGGAGGGGCAGATACGCAGTATTTT	CCARARLAGGADTQYF
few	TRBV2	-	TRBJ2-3	TGTGCCAGCAGCTATAACCCAGGGGCCTTCACAGATACGCAGTATTTT	CASSYNPGAFTDTQYF
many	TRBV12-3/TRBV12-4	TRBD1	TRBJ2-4	TGTGCCAGCAGTTCCGACAGGGGGGACATTCAGTACTTC	CASSSDRGDIQYF
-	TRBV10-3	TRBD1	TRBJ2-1	TGTGCCATCAGTGCGGGACAGGGTGTCAACAATGAGCAGTTCTTC	CAISAGQGVNNEQFF